The clone carrying this T cell receptor beta chain was seen many times. The V end was cut by 5 bases, the J end by 5 bases, with 16 bases between. Per the germline V gene, CDR1 is SGHRS and CDR2 is YFSETQ. CDR3 length equals 14 residues. This specimen comes from a study of T-cell reconstitution after alpha-beta-depleted transplantation in children. For TCRbeta, the library was prepared with unique molecular identifiers. TCRdb called the PCR reads again in MiXCR, with one record for every CDR3 protein. The sample shows approximately 200,000 distinct CDR3 sequences, about 14% of them seen only once. The specimen was PBMCs from the stem cell graft donor, collected from the stem cell graft. The sequence was obtained from a human donor who donated a stem cell graft to a child with acute lymphoblastic leukemia. The V and J genes are TRBV5-1 and TRBJ2-5, with a possible D match to TRBD1 (5 bases). In nucleotides, the CDR3 is TGCGCCAGCAGGGTCCAGGGAATGATGGAGACCCAGTACTTC. It is translated as CASRVQGMMETQYF. Looking up the rest from reference TRBV5-1 and TRBJ2-5 gives the full variable domain: KAGVTQTPRYLIKTRGQQVTLSCSPISGHRSVSWYQQTPGQGLQFLFEYFSETQRNKGNFPGRFSGRQFSNSRSEMNVSTLELGDSALYLCASRVQGMMETQYFGPGTRLLVL.